This paragraph reports one T cell receptor (beta chain). Seattle patient enrollment occurred during active infection, with longitudinal follow-up thereafter. In the authors' workflow: Scientists estimated how many nucleated cells there were by amplifying reference gene primers. TCRdb's copy holds only in-frame clones and misses some; the assay was immunoSEQ multiplex PCR. The V and J calls and the clone size are those of that table, but D and trimming were determined from the DNA. The sample holds about 200,000 clones, around four fifths seen once. The sample originates from a study of blood T cell repertoires in COVID-19. Study as a whole: There were acute and convalescent COVID-19 samples, and they came from the United States, Italy and Spain. Sources were T cells, B-cell-depleted T cells, or PBMCs; the material itself was cDNA or gDNA.

With 5 bases clipped from V and 7 bases from J, the junction kept 22 bases outside the gene matches. CDR1 and CDR2 from the germline V gene are SGHTA and FQGNSA. The CDR3 runs to 19 residues. The receptor comes from a woman in her seventies with COVID-19, enrolled during active disease. Specimen: peripheral blood. The chain links TRBV7-2 to TRBJ2-2, with TRBD2 matching 7 bases. CDR3 nucleotide sequence: TGTGCCAGCAGCGCCCAGACTAGCCGGGGAGGGCGAGGGGTCGGGGAGCTGTTTTTT. This translates into CASSAQTSRGGRGVGELFF.